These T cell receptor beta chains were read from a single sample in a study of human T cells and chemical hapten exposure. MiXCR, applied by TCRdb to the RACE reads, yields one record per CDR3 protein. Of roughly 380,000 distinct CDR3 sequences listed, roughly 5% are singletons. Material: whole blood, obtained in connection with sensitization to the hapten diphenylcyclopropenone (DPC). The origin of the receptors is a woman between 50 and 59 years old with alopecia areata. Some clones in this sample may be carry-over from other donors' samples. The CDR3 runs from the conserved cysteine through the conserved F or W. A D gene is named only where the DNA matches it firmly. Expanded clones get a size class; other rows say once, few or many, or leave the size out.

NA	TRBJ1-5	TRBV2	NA	CASTLVVEQPQHF	TGTGCCAGCACCTTAGTGGTTGAGCAGCCCCAGCATTTT
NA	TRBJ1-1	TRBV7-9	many	CASSLDSVNTEAFF	TGTGCCAGCAGCTTAGATTCTGTGAACACTGAAGCTTTCTTT
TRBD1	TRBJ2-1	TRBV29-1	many	CSAGTASSYNEQFF	TGCAGCGCCGGGACAGCTAGCTCCTACAATGAGCAGTTCTTC
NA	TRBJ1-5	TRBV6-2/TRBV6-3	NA	CASTNGGDQPQHF	TGTGCCAGCACAAACGGGGGGGATCAGCCCCAGCATTTT
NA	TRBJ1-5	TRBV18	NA	CASSPDMREGQPQHF	TGTGCCAGCTCACCAGACATGAGAGAAGGGCAGCCCCAGCATTTT
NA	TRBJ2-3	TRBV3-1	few	CASSHLSGLVGDTQYF	TGTGCCAGCAGCCACCTGAGCGGCCTTGTGGGAGATACGCAGTATTTT
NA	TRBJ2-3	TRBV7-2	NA	CASSLVAWISTDTQYF	TGTGCCAGCAGCTTAGTAGCGTGGATTAGCACAGATACGCAGTATTTT
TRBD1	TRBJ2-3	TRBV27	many	CASGALQGKDTQYF	TGTGCCAGCGGGGCCCTACAGGGGAAAGATACGCAGTATTTT
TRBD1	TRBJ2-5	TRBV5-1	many	CASSLGTGRETQYF	TGCGCCAGCAGCTTAGGGACAGGTAGAGAGACCCAGTACTTC
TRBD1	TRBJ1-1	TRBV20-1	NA	CSAGGDRGTEAFF	TGCAGTGCGGGTGGGGACAGGGGCACTGAAGCTTTCTTT
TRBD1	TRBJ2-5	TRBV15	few	CATSRSPGTGKETQYF	TGTGCCACCAGCAGAAGCCCCGGGACAGGGAAAGAGACCCAGTACTTC
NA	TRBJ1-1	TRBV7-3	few	CASSLSPAMNTEAFF	TGTGCCAGCAGCTTATCGCCAGCCATGAACACTGAAGCTTTCTTT
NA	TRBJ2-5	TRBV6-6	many	CASSYTRGETQYF	TGTGCCAGCAGTTACACGAGGGGGGAGACCCAGTACTTC
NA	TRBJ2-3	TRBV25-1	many	CASSDQTGTHTDTQYF	TGTGCCAGCAGTGATCAAACAGGGACCCACACAGATACGCAGTATTTT
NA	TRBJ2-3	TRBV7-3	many	CASSSRRDGTDTQYF	TGTGCCAGCAGCTCCCGACGCGATGGCACAGATACGCAGTATTTT
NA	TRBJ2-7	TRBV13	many	CASSSGMSYEQYF	TGTGCCAGCAGCTCCGGGATGAGCTACGAGCAGTACTTC
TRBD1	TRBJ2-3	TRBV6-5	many	CASSTGDRGSTDTQYF	TGTGCCAGCAGTACCGGGGACAGGGGAAGCACAGATACGCAGTATTTT
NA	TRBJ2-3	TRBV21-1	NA	CASSKGTDSTDTQYF	TGTGCCAGCAGCAAAGGCACGGACAGCACAGATACGCAGTATTTT
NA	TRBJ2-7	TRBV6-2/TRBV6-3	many	CASSSQGRSYEQYF	TGTGCCAGCAGTTCCCAGGGGCGCTCCTACGAGCAGTACTTC
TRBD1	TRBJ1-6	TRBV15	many	CATSRSGTEYSPLHF	TGTGCCACCAGCAGGTCCGGGACAGAATATTCACCCCTCCACTTT
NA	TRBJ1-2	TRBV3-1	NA	CASSQDLVSSYTF	TGTGCCAGCAGCCAAGATCTTGTTTCGAGCTACACCTTC
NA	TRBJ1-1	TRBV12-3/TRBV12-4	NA	CASSKGGSGTEAFF	TGTGCCAGCAGCAAGGGGGGTAGCGGCACTGAAGCTTTCTTT
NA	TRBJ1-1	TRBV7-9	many	CASSSWGRENTEAFF	TGTGCCAGCAGCTCATGGGGACGGGAGAACACTGAAGCTTTCTTT
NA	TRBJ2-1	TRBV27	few	CASSSGTQEQFF	TGTGCCAGCAGTTCCGGGACCCAGGAGCAGTTCTTC
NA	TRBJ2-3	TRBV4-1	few	CASSQVGQLHTQYF	TGCGCCAGCAGCCAAGTTGGACAGTTACATACGCAGTATTTT
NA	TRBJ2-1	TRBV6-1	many	CASIWGYNEQFF	TGTGCCAGCATCTGGGGTTACAATGAGCAGTTCTTC
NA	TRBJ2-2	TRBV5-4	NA	CASSPPVGTGELFF	TGTGCCAGCAGCCCACCGGTTGGCACCGGGGAGCTGTTTTTT
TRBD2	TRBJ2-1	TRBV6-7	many	CASSYSSSGGPYNEQFF	TGTGCCAGCAGTTACTCGAGTAGCGGGGGCCCCTACAATGAGCAGTTCTTC
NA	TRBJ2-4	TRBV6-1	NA	CASSDVRKKNIQYF	TGTGCCAGCAGTGATGTGCGTAAGAAAAACATTCAGTACTTC
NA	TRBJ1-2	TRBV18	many	CASSPTLGDHTF	TGTGCCAGCTCGCCCACACTGGGGGATCACACCTTC
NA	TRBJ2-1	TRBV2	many	CASSEELFYNEQFF	TGTGCCAGCAGTGAAGAACTATTTTACAATGAGCAGTTCTTC
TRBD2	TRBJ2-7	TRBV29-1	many	CSVFGLAGDGQYF	TGCAGCGTTTTTGGACTAGCGGGAGATGGGCAGTACTTC
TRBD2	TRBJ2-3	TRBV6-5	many	CASSTPGLAGESQYF	TGTGCCAGCAGTACCCCGGGGCTAGCGGGGGAATCGCAGTATTTT
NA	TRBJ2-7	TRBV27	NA	CASSPTGYGQYF	TGTGCCAGCAGTCCAACAGGGTACGGGCAGTACTTC
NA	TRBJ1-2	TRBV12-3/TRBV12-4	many	CASTDTGRVYGYTF	TGTGCCAGCACGGACACAGGGAGGGTCTATGGCTACACCTTC
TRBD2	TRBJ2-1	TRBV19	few	CATQLAGPYNEQFF	TGTGCCACCCAACTAGCGGGCCCCTACAATGAGCAGTTCTTC
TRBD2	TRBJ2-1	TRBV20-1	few	CSARSRTSGGTNNEQFF	TGCAGTGCTAGAAGTAGGACTAGCGGGGGCACCAACAATGAGCAGTTCTTC
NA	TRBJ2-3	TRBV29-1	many	CSVDGTYDSHTQYF	TGCAGCGTTGATGGGACATATGACTCGCATACGCAGTATTTT
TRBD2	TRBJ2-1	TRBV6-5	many	CASGRASGSSTNEQFF	TGTGCCAGCGGAAGGGCGAGCGGGAGTAGTACGAATGAGCAGTTCTTC
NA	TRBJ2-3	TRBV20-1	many	CSARGQPTDTQYF	TGCAGTGCTAGGGGACAACCCACAGATACGCAGTATTTT
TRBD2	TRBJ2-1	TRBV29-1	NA	CSVLGLAGGNEQFF	TGCAGCGTTTTAGGGCTAGCGGGAGGGAATGAGCAGTTCTTC
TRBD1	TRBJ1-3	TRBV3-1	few	CASSQEYPRDRAGNTIYF	TGTGCCAGCAGCCAAGAATACCCCAGGGACAGGGCCGGAAACACCATATATTTT
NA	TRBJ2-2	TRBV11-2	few	CASSLFRAAGELFF	TGTGCCAGCAGCTTATTCAGGGCAGCCGGGGAGCTGTTTTTT
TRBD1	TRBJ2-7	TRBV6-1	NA	CASSEGPTGSSYEQYF	TGTGCCAGCAGTGAAGGTCCGACAGGGAGCTCCTACGAGCAGTACTTC
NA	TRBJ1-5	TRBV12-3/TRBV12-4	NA	CASRRQGLGNQPQHF	TGTGCCAGCAGGCGTCAGGGGTTGGGCAATCAGCCCCAGCATTTT